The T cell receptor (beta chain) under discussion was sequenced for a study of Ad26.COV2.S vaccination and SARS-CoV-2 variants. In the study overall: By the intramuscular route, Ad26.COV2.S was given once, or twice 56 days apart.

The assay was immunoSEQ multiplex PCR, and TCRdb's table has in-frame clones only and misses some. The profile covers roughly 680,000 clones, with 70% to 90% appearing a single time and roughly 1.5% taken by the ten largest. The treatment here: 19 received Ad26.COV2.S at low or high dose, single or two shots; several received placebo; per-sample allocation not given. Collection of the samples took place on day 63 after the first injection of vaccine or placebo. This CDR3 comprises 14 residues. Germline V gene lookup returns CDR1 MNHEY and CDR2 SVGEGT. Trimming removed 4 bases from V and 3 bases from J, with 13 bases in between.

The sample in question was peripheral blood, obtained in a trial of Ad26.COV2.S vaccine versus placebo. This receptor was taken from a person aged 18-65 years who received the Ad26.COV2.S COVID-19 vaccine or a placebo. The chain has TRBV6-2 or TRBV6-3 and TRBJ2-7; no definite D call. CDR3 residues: CASSSPGLYYEQYF. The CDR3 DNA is TGTGCCAGCAGTTCGCCGGGTCTATACTACGAGCAGTACTTC.